This T cell receptor (beta chain) was recorded in a study of T cell responses to AZD1222 COVID-19 vaccine. The table came from immunoSEQ multiplex PCR; TCRdb's copy has only in-frame clones and leaves some out. The sample holds approximately 130,000 clones, about 90% seen once. The origin of this receptor is an adult in good health. The sample in question was peripheral blood, obtained on day 0 of AZD1222 vaccination.

For the CDR3, the DNA is TGTGCCATACACGCCGGACTGTCGAGCTCCTACGAGCAGTACTTC. It specifies CAIHAGLSSSYEQYF. V and J are TRBV10-3 and TRBJ2-7, with a weak D call TRBD2 (5 bases). Trimming removed 9 bases at V and 0 bases at J, with 18 bases between. CDR3 length equals 15 residues. Germline CDR1 ENHRY, CDR2 SYGVKD.